Listed below are T cell receptor beta chains from one sample, sequenced in a study of CD8+CD57+ T cells in acquired aplastic anemia. One entry per CDR3 protein, called by TCRdb with MiXCR from the reads. The sample yields about 240,000 distinct CDR3 sequences, around 46% seen once. Sample: sorted CD4+, CD8+, or CD8+CD57+ T cells (not recorded which) from PBMCs. The receptors come from a human donor with aplastic anemia. The CDR3 runs from the conserved cysteine through the conserved F or W. D genes are given only for firm matches. Only part of the rows carry a size: once, few, many, or a class if the clone is expanded.

d_gene	v_gene	j_gene	abundance	CDR3aa	CDR3nt
TRBD1	TRBV9	TRBJ2-1	many	CASNPTGVALYNEQFF	TGTGCCAGCAACCCAACAGGGGTGGCCCTCTACAATGAGCAGTTCTTC
TRBD1	TRBV19	TRBJ2-7	once	CASSKLLRTGAPYEQYF	TGTGCCAGTAGTAAGCTGCTCCGGACAGGGGCTCCCTACGAGCAGTACTTC
TRBD1	TRBV15	TRBJ1-1	NA	CATSRVARTGVDTEAFF	TGTGCCACCAGCAGAGTTGCGAGGACAGGGGTGGACACTGAAGCTTTCTTT
NA	TRBV28	TRBJ1-1	NA	CASSLPRVGTEAFF	TGTGCCAGCAGTCTCCCGCGGGTTGGCACTGAAGCTTTCTTT
NA	TRBV7-9	TRBJ2-7	NA	CASSLPVGISYEQDF	TGTGCCAGCAGCCTGCCGGTGGGCATCTCCTACGAGCAGGACTTC
NA	TRBV2	TRBJ1-6	NA	CASSERQDNSPLHF	TGTGCCAGCAGCGAACGACAGGATAATTCACCCCTCCACTTT
NA	TRBV15	TRBJ1-2	NA	CTTSREASFYGYTF	TGTACCACCAGCAGAGAGGCCAGCTTCTATGGCTACACCTTC
NA	TRBV12-5	TRBJ1-5	many	CASGFGQGLRQPQHF	TGTGCTAGTGGTTTTGGCCAGGGGTTGCGACAGCCCCAGCATTTT
NA	TRBV7-9	TRBJ1-5	many	CASSPGHNNQPQHF	TGTGCCAGCAGCCCGGGACACAACAATCAGCCCCAGCATTTT
TRBD1	TRBV15	TRBJ2-7	once	CATSRSPGTGFEQYF	TGTGCCACCAGCAGAAGCCCCGGGACAGGGTTCGAGCAGTACTTC
NA	TRBV5-1	TRBJ1-5	many	CASSLSVGNQPQHF	TGCGCCAGCAGCTTGTCCGTGGGGAATCAGCCCCAGCATTTT
NA	TRBV24-1	TRBJ2-7	NA	CASSEAGRGLDEQYF	TGTGCCAGCAGTGAAGCGGGCAGGGGATTGGACGAGCAGTACTTC
NA	TRBV5-1	TRBJ1-2	many	CASSLESGYYGYTF	TGCGCCAGCAGCTTGGAAAGCGGCTACTATGGCTACACCTTC
NA	TRBV20-1	TRBJ1-1	many	CSAPQIYSHEAFF	TGCAGTGCGCCACAGATTTACTCCCATGAAGCTTTCTTT
NA	TRBV4-3	TRBJ2-6	many	CASSQDNSGANVLTF	TGCGCCAGCAGCCAAGACAACTCTGGGGCCAACGTCCTGACTTTC
NA	TRBV11-2	TRBJ2-6	NA	CASSSGQGTTGANVLTF	TGTGCCAGCAGCTCAGGGCAGGGGACGACTGGGGCCAACGTCCTGACTTTC
TRBD1	TRBV29-1	TRBJ2-1	NA	CSQEGQYYNEQFF	TGCAGCCAAGAGGGACAGTACTACAATGAGCAGTTCTTC
TRBD1	TRBV14	TRBJ1-6	NA	CASSQLLGTVKRNSPLHF	TGTGCCAGCAGCCAACTTCTAGGGACAGTTAAACGCAATTCACCCCTCCACTTT
NA	TRBV24-1	TRBJ1-2	NA	CATSDLQGYGYTF	TGTGCCACCAGTGATTTGCAGGGCTATGGCTACACCTTC
NA	TRBV2	TRBJ2-7	NA	CASITGTYPYEQYF	TGTGCCAGCATAACCGGGACCTATCCCTACGAGCAGTACTTC
TRBD2	TRBV20-1	TRBJ2-3	NA	CSARFQRDYTDTQYF	TGCAGTGCTAGATTTCAGCGGGACTACACAGATACGCAGTATTTT
NA	TRBV24-1	TRBJ1-4	NA	CATSASQQPAHEKLFF	TGTGCCACCAGTGCCAGTCAACAGCCTGCACATGAAAAACTGTTTTTT
NA	TRBV12-3/TRBV12-4	TRBJ1-5	NA	CASSQGFFCSGERGDEQPQHF	TGTGCCAGCAGCCAAGGATTCTTTTGTTCGGGAGAGAGGGGGGACGAACAGCCCCAGCATTTT
NA	TRBV6-5	TRBJ1-5	NA	CASSYYGSNQPKHF	TGTGCCAGCAGTTATTACGGGAGCAATCAGCCCAAGCATTTT
TRBD2	TRBV4-1	TRBJ2-7	many	CASSQEGWRASGSYEQYF	TGCGCCAGCAGCCAAGAAGGCTGGCGGGCTAGCGGGAGTTACGAGCAGTACTTC
NA	TRBV2	TRBJ2-2	few	CASSDPGRTGELFF	TGTGCCAGCAGTGACCCTGGAAGAACCGGGGAGCTGTTTTTT
TRBD2	TRBV20-1	TRBJ2-1	many	CSARGIASGTTDGTYNEQFF	TGCAGTGCTAGAGGAATCGCTAGCGGGACGACGGACGGGACCTACAATGAGCAGTTCTTC
NA	TRBV5-6	TRBJ2-5	many	CASSLGAGTPRETQYF	TGTGCCAGCAGCTTGGGGGCCGGGACGCCGCGAGAGACCCAGTACTTC
NA	TRBV6-5	TRBJ1-4	NA	CASSKYGGENEKLFF	TGTGCCAGCAGTAAATATGGGGGCGAGAATGAAAAACTGTTTTTT
TRBD2	TRBV15	TRBJ2-7	NA	CATSRGTGGTSVEQYF	TGTGCCACCAGCAGAGGAACAGGGGGGACTAGCGTCGAGCAGTACTTC
NA	TRBV4-3	TRBJ2-1	few	CASSRLGGSYNEQFF	TGCGCCAGCAGCCGGCTGGGGGGCTCCTACAATGAGCAGTTCTTC
TRBD1	TRBV10-1	TRBJ1-2	NA	CANRGGDRGGGYTF	TGCGCCAACAGGGGCGGGGACAGGGGAGGTGGCTACACCTTC
TRBD1	TRBV27	TRBJ1-1	NA	CARSFGTGIIEAFF	TGTGCCCGCAGTTTCGGGACAGGAATAATAGAAGCTTTCTTT
NA	TRBV20-1	TRBJ1-2	NA	CSARGTPGTGGARGYTF	TGCAGTGCTAGAGGTACACCCGGGACCGGGGGCGCCAGAGGCTACACCTTC
TRBD1	TRBV7-9	TRBJ2-7	many	CASSPPGQGRYEQYF	TGTGCCAGCAGCCCGCCGGGACAGGGGCGATACGAGCAGTACTTC
TRBD1	TRBV20-1	TRBJ2-7	NA	CSVRTGGGRDEQYF	TGCAGTGTTAGGACAGGTGGAGGAAGGGACGAGCAGTACTTC
NA	TRBV2	TRBJ1-1	many	CASPGMNTEAFF	TGTGCCAGCCCTGGGATGAACACTGAAGCTTTCTTT
NA	TRBV19	TRBJ2-3	few	CASRASSTDTQYF	TGTGCCAGTAGGGCTAGCTCCACAGATACGCAGTATTTT
TRBD1	TRBV5-1	TRBJ1-5	NA	CASSPSPGGAQPQHF	TGCGCCAGCAGTCCGTCGCCAGGGGGTGCCCAGCCCCAGCATTTT
NA	TRBV29-1	TRBJ1-2	NA	CSAAEGYYGYTF	TGCAGCGCTGCAGAGGGATACTATGGCTACACCTTC
NA	TRBV10-3	TRBJ1-1	few	CAISEPARGDNTEAFF	TGTGCCATCAGTGAGCCTGCAAGGGGGGATAACACTGAAGCTTTCTTT
NA	TRBV13	TRBJ2-7	many	CASSLGKQAGEQYF	TGTGCCAGCAGCTTGGGTAAGCAGGCGGGGGAGCAGTACTTC
NA	TRBV19	TRBJ1-5	NA	CASAPGYQPQHF	TGTGCCAGTGCCCCAGGGTATCAGCCCCAGCATTTT
TRBD2	TRBV7-2	TRBJ2-7	once	CASKTSGGYEQYF	TGTGCCAGCAAGACTAGCGGGGGGTACGAGCAGTACTTC
NA	TRBV7-9	TRBJ1-5	many	CASSLGAGVNQPQHF	TGTGCCAGCAGCTTAGGTGCAGGGGTAAATCAGCCCCAGCATTTT
NA	TRBV7-9	TRBJ1-2	NA	CASSQVGTAHGYTF	TGTGCCAGCAGCCAGGTTGGAACCGCACACGGCTACACCTTC
NA	TRBV4-3	TRBJ2-7	few	CASSQEAPAGSYEQYF	TGCGCCAGCAGCCAAGAGGCCCCAGCGGGTTCCTACGAGCAGTACTTC
TRBD1	TRBV20-1	TRBJ1-2	few	CSAIHRGQGSNYGYTF	TGCAGTGCGATCCACCGGGGACAGGGCTCTAACTATGGCTACACCTTC
TRBD2	TRBV10-1	TRBJ2-5	NA	CASSNKSGTQETQYF	TGCGCCAGCAGTAACAAGAGCGGGACGCAAGAGACCCAGTACTTC
NA	TRBV10-3	TRBJ2-1	NA	CAIRATGGNEQFF	TGTGCCATCAGGGCGACAGGCGGTAATGAGCAGTTCTTC
NA	TRBV20-1	TRBJ1-5	many	CSADDTFSNQPQHF	TGCAGTGCTGATGACACGTTCAGCAATCAGCCCCAGCATTTT
TRBD2	TRBV6-5	TRBJ2-1	NA	CASSSQRGDEQFF	TGTGCCAGCAGTTCCCAGCGGGGCGATGAGCAGTTCTTC
TRBD2	TRBV14	TRBJ2-7	once	CASSHLAGGRSYEQYF	TGTGCCAGCAGCCACCTAGCGGGGGGACGATCCTACGAGCAGTACTTC
NA	TRBV4-1	TRBJ2-3	many	CASSQAADTQYF	TGCGCCAGCAGCCAAGCGGCAGATACGCAGTATTTT
NA	TRBV19	TRBJ1-4	many	CASSAGTLTNEKLFF	TGTGCCAGTAGTGCCGGGACTCTAACTAATGAAAAACTGTTTTTT